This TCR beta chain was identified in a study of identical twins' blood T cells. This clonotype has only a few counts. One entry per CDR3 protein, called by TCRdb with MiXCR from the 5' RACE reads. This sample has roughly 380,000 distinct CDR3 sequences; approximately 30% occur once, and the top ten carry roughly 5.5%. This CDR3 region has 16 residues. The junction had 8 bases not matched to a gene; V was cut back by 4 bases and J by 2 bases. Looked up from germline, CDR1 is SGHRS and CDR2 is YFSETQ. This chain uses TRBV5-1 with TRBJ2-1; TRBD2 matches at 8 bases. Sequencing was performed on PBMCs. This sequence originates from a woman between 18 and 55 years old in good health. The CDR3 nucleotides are TGCGCCAGCAGCCCGATTACGGGAGGGCCCTACAATGAGCAGTTCTTC. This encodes CASSPITGGPYNEQFF.